The 7 T cell receptor beta chains presented below share a single source sample, sequenced in a study of CD8 T cells in Susac syndrome. Random hexamers were used to reverse transcribe an amount of 0.5 to 1 ug RNA. One entry per CDR3 protein results from TCRdb running MiXCR on the immunoSEQ multiplex PCR reads. The data show about 110,000 distinct CDR3 sequences, around 94% seen once. What was sequenced was CD8+ T cells from PBMCs. These receptors came from a human donor with Susac syndrome.

V is TRBV20-1 and J is TRBJ1-6; unclear D gene. V was trimmed by 6 bases and J by 7 bases, leaving 16 bases between them. Germline values: CDR1 DFQATT, CDR2 SNEGSKA (reference sequence). This CDR3 comprises 14 residues. CDR3 region: CSAPGGMGNSPLHF. As DNA, the CDR3 is TGCAGTGCCCCCGGAGGGATGGGGAATTCACCCCTCCACTTT.

CDR3 protein: CASRPPGQQETQYF. DNA for the CDR3: TGTGCCAGCCGTCCGCCGGGACAGCAAGAGACCCAGTACTTC. The genes are TRBV19 and TRBJ2-5, with 7 bases matching TRBD1. Germline loops: CDR1 LNHDA, CDR2 SQIVND (reference sequence). The V and J ends lost 9 bases and 2 bases, in that order; junction bases with no gene match: 9. The CDR3 length is 14 residues. The full variable domain, completed using reference TRBV19 and TRBJ2-5, is DGGITQSPKYLFRKEGQNVTLSCEQNLNHDAMYWYRQDPGQGLRLIYYSQIVNDFQKGDIAEGYSVSREKKESFPLTVTSAQKNPTAFYLCASRPPGQQETQYFGPGTRLLVL.

This chain connects TRBV6-5 to TRBJ1-5; D perhaps matches TRBD1 (5 bases). The CDR3 totals 15 residues. Germline lookup yields CDR1 MNHEY and CDR2 SVGAGI. V was pared by 5 bases and J by 0 bases, with 11 bases between. The CDR3 bases are TGTGCCAGCAGTCCGGGACGGGATAGCAATCAGCCCCAGCATTTT. It specifies CASSPGRDSNQPQHF.

The gene calls are TRBV20-1 and TRBJ2-5; 9 bases are shared with TRBD2. The CDR3 is 14 residues long. Germline CDR1 DFQATT, CDR2 SNEGSKA (reference sequence). After removal of 0 bases from V and 5 bases from J, the junction contained 4 bases not matched to a gene. The CDR3 DNA reads TGCAGTGCTAGAGATACTAGCGGGTGGGAGACCCAGTACTTC. Its translation: CSARDTSGWETQYF.

The rearrangement joins TRBV20-1 to TRBJ2-1; TRBD2 agrees at 7 bases. CDR1 and CDR2 (germline): DFQATT, SNEGSKA (reference sequence). The CDR3 sequence is 15 residues long. Trimming took 5 bases from V and 0 from J; bases not matched to a gene: 7. The CDR3 loop is CSALAGLSSYNEQFF. The CDR3 DNA sequence: TGCAGTGCTTTAGCGGGTCTGAGCTCCTACAATGAGCAGTTCTTC.

The chain uses TRBV10-3 and TRBJ2-7, with D possibly being TRBD2 (5 bases). The CDR3 is made up of 13 amino acids. Germline assignment: CDR1 ENHRY and CDR2 SYGVKD. V shed 5 bases and J shed 3 bases, with 11 bases lying between them. The CDR3 bases are TGTGCCATCAGTCCCGGACTGGGCTACGAGCAGTACTTC. It translates to CAISPGLGYEQYF.

The gene calls are TRBV20-1 and TRBJ1-1, with TRBD1 matching over 9 bases. CDR1 and CDR2 from the germline V gene are DFQATT and SNEGSKA (reference sequence). V gave up 0 bases and J gave up 3 bases; unmatched junction bases: 5. The CDR3 totals 15 residues. The CDR3 bases are TGCAGTGCTAGAGATCCACAGGGGGCGTACACTGAAGCTTTCTTT. Encoded protein: CSARDPQGAYTEAFF.